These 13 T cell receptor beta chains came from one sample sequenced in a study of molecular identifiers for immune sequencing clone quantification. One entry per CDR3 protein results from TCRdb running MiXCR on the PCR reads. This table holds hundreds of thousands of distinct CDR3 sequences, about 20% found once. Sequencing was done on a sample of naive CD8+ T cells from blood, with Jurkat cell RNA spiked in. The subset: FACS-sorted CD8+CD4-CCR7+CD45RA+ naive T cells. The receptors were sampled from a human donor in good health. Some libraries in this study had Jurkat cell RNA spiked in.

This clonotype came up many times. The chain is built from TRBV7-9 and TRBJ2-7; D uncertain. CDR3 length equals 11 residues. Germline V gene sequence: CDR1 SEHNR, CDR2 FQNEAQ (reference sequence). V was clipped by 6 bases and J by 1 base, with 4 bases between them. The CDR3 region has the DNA TGTGCCAGCAGTCCGTCCTACGAGCAGTACTTC. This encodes CASSPSYEQYF.

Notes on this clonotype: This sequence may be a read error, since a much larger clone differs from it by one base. CDR3 coding DNA: TGCAGTGCTAGAAAATACTTGGACGCTTACGAGCTGTACTTC. Its translation is CSARKYLDAYELYF. The chain combines TRBV20-1 with TRBJ2-7, with D uncertain. CDR3 length: 14 amino acids. From germline, CDR1 is DFQATT and CDR2 SNEGSKA (reference sequence).

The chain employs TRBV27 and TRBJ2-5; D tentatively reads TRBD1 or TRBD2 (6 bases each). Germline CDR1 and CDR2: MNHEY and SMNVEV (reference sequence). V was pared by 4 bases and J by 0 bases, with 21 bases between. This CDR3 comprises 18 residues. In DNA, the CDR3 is TGTGCCAGCAGTTCACTCGTGGGGGGCTGGGGGTACCAAGAGACCCAGTACTTC. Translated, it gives CASSSLVGGWGYQETQYF.

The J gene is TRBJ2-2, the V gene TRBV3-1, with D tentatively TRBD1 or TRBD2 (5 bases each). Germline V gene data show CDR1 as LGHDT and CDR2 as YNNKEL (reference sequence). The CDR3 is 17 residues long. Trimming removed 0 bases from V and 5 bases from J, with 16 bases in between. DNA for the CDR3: TGTGCCAGCAGCCAAGACCTAGAGGGGCTCTCGACCGGGGAGCTGTTTTTT. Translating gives CASSQDLEGLSTGELFF.

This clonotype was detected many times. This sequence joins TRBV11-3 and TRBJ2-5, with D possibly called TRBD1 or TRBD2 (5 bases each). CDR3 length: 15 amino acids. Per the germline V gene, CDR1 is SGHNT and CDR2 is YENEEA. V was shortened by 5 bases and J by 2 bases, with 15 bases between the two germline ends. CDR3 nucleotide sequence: TGTGCCAGCAGCCCAGGGACCCTAAAACAAGAGACCCAGTACTTC. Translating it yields CASSPGTLKQETQYF. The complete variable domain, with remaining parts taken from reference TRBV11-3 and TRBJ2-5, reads EAGVVQSPRYKIIEKKQPVAFWCNPISGHNTLYWYLQNLGQGPELLIRYENEEAVDDSQLPKDRFSAERLKGVDSTLKIQPAELGDSAVYLCASSPGTLKQETQYFGPGTRLLVL.

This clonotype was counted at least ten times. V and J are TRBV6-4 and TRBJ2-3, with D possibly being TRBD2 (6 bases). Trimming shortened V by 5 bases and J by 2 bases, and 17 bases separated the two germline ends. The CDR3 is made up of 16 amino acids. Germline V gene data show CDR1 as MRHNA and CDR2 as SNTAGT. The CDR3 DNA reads TGTGCCAGCAGTTTTAGCGGCTACGACATCACAGATACGCAGTATTTT. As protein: CASSFSGYDITDTQYF.

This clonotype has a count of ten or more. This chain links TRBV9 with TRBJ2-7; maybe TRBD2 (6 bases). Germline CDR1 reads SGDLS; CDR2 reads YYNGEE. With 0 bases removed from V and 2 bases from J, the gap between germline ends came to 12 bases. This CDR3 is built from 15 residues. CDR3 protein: CASSVGGSGTYEQYF. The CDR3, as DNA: TGTGCCAGCAGCGTAGGAGGTAGCGGTACCTACGAGCAGTACTTC.

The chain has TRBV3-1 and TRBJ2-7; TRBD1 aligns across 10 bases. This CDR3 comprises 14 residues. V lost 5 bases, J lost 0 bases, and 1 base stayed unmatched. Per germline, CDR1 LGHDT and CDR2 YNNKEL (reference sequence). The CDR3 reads CASSRQGASYEQYF. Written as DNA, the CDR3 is TGTGCCAGCAGCAGACAGGGGGCCTCCTACGAGCAGTACTTC.

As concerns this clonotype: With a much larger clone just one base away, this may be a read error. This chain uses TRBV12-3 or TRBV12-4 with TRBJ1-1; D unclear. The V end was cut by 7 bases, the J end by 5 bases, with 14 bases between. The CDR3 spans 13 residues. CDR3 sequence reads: CASTWTGRTEAFF. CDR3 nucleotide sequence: TGTGCCAGCACCTGGACCGGCCGGACTGAAGCTTTCTTT.

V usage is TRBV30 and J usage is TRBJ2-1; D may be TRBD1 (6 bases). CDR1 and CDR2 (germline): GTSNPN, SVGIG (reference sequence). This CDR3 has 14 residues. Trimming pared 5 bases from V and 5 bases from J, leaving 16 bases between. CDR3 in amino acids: CAWDPSGQNNEQFF. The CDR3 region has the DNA TGTGCCTGGGATCCTTCGGGACAAAACAATGAGCAGTTCTTC. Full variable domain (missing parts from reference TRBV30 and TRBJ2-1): SQTIHQWPATLVQPVGSPLSLECTVEGTSNPNLYWYRQAAGRGLQLLFYSVGIGQISSEVPQNLSASRPQDRQFILSSKKLLLSDSGFYLCAWDPSGQNNEQFFGPGTRLTVL.

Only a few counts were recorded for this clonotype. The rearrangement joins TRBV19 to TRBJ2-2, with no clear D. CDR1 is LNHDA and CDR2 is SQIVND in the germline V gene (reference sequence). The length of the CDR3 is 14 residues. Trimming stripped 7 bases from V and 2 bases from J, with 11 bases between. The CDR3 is CASTGSANTGELFF. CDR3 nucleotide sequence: TGTGCCAGTACCGGCAGCGCAAACACCGGGGAGCTGTTTTTT.

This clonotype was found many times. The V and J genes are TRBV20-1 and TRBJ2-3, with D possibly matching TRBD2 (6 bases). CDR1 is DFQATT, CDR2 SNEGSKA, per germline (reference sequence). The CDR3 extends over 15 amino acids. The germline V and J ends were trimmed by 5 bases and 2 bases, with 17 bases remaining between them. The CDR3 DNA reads TGCAGTGCTCGGGACTTAGAAACGAACACAGATACGCAGTATTTT. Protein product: CSARDLETNTDTQYF.

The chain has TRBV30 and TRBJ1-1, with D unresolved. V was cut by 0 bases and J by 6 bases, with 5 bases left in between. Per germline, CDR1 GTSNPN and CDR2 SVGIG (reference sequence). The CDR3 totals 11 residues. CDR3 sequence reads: CAWSVMAEAFF. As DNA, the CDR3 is TGTGCCTGGAGTGTAATGGCTGAAGCTTTCTTT.